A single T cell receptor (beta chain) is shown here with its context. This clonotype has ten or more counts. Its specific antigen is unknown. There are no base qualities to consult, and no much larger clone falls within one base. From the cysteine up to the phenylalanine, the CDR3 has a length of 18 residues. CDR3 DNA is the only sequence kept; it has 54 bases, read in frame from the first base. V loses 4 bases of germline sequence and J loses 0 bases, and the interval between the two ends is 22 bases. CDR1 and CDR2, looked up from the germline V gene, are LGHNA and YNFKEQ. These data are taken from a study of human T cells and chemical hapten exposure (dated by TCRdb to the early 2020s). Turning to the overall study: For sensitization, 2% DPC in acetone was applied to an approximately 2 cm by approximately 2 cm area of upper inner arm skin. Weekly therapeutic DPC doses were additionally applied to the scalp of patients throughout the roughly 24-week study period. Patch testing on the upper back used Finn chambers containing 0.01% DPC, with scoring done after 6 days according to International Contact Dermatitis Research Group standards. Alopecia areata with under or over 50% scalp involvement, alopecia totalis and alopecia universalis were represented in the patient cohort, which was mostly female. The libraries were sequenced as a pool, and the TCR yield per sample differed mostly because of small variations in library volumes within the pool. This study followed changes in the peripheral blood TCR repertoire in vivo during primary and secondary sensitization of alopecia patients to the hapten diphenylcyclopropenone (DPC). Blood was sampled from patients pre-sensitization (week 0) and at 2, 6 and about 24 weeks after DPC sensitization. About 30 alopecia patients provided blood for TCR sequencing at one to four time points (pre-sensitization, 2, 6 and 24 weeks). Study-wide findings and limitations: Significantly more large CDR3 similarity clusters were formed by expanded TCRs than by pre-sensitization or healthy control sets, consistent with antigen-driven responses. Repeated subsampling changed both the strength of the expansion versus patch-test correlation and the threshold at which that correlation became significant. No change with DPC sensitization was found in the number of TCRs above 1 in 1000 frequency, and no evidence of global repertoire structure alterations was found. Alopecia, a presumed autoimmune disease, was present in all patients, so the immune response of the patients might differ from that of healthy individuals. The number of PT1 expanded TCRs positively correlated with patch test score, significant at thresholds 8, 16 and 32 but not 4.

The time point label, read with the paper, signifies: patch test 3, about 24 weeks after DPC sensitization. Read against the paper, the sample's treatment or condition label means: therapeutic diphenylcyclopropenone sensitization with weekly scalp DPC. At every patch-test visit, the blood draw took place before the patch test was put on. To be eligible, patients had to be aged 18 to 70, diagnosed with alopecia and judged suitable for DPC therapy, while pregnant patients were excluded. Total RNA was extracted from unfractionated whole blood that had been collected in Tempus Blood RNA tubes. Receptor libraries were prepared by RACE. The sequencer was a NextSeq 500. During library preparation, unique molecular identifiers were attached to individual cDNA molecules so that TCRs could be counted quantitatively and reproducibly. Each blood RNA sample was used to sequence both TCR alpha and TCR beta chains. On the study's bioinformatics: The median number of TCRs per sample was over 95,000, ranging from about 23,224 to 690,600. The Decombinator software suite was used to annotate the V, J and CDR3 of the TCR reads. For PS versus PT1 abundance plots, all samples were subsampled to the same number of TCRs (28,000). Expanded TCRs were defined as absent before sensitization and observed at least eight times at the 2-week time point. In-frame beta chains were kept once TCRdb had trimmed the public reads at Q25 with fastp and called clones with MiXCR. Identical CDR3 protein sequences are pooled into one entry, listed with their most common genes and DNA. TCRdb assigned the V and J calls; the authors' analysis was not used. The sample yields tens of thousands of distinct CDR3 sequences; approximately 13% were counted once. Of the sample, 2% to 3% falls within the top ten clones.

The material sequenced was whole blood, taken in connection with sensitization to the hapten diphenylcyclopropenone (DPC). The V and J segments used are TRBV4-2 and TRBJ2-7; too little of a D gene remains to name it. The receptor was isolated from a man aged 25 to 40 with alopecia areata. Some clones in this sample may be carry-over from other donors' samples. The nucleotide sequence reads TGTGCCAGCAGCCCAGCAAGGGTAGAGATGGCGGTCTCCTACGAGCAGTACTTC. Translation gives CASSPARVEMAVSYEQYF.